The 15 T cell receptor beta chains given below trace back to one sample, sequenced in a study of blood T cell repertoires in COVID-19. Using immunoSEQ multiplex PCR, the repertoire was profiled, and TCRdb retains in-frame clones only, with some absent. The sample comprises approximately 140,000 clones, approximately 86% of which are singletons, and 2.5% to 4% rests with the top ten. The sequenced material came from peripheral blood. The receptor source for this set is a man aged 65-85 years with acute or convalescent COVID-19.

This clone has a handful of counts. The J gene is TRBJ1-3, the V gene TRBV27; D is ambiguous. Germline V CDR1 and CDR2: MNHEY, SMNVEV (reference sequence). The germline V and J ends were trimmed by 0 bases and 4 bases, with 7 bases remaining between them. The CDR3 is made up of 14 amino acids. This chain's CDR3 is CASSLSPQGNTIYF. The CDR3 DNA reads as TGTGCCAGCAGTTTATCCCCTCAGGGAAACACCATATATTTT.

The chain is built from TRBV7-3 and TRBJ2-1; weak D call: TRBD2 (6 bases). The CDR3 covers 15 residues. Germline loops: CDR1 SGHTA, CDR2 FQGTGA. Trimming took off 2 bases at V and 2 bases at J, with 10 bases between the two ends. Written as DNA, the CDR3 is TGTGCCAGCAGCTTACGCGGGACCCCCTACAATGAGCAGTTCTTC. This encodes CASSLRGTPYNEQFF.

The V call is TRBV30, the J call TRBJ2-7; the D is unclear. Trimming left V 0 bases short and J 3 bases short, with 6 bases between. In germline, CDR1 is GTSNPN, CDR2 SVGIG (reference sequence). The CDR3 consists of 12 residues. The CDR3 sequence: CAWSVTDYEQYF. In DNA, the CDR3 is TGTGCCTGGAGTGTAACTGACTACGAGCAGTACTTC.

J is TRBJ2-3 and V is TRBV24-1; 14 bases map to TRBD2. The CDR3 is 16 amino acids. Trimming removed 3 bases from V and 3 bases from J; junction bases left unmatched: 1. CDR1 and CDR2 from the germline V gene are KGHDR and SFDVKD. CDR3 nucleotide sequence: TGTGCCACCAGTGATCGACTAGCGGGAGGGACAGATACGCAGTATTTT. This encodes CATSDRLAGGTDTQYF.

V usage is TRBV10-3 and J usage is TRBJ2-3; tentative D call: TRBD2 (5 bases). CDR3 size: 15 residues. Germline V gives CDR1 ENHRY, CDR2 SYGVKD. The V and J ends lost 2 bases and 0 bases respectively, with 9 bases between them. The CDR3 spells CAISEAGSSTDTQYF. CDR3 in DNA: TGTGCCATCAGTGAGGCTGGGAGTAGCACAGATACGCAGTATTTT.

The rearrangement uses TRBV5-1 and TRBJ1-1; D is unresolved. The germline V gene has CDR1 SGHRS and CDR2 YFSETQ. There are 14 residues in the CDR3. Deletions cut 4 bases from V and 0 bases from J, with 10 bases between. The CDR3 reads CASSPQVVNTEAFF. The CDR3 region has the DNA TGCGCCAGCAGCCCTCAGGTCGTGAACACTGAAGCTTTCTTT.

The V and J genes are TRBV5-1 and TRBJ2-5; the D gene is possibly TRBD2 (6 bases). Germline V CDR1 and CDR2: SGHRS, YFSETQ. The V gene lost 0 bases and the J gene lost 1 base, with 10 bases spanning the gap. The CDR3 spans 15 residues. The CDR3 DNA sequence: TGCGCCAGCAGCTTGGGGGCGACTAGCCAAGAGACCCAGTACTTC. Translation gives CASSLGATSQETQYF.

The rearrangement joins TRBV3-1 (or the pseudogene TRBV3-2) to TRBJ2-7; no reliable D call. The CDR3 runs 15 residues. Per the germline V gene, CDR1 is LGHDT and CDR2 is YNNKEL (reference sequence). V lost 0 bases, J lost 3 bases, and 12 bases lay in between. The CDR3 protein is CASSQDPNSLYEQYF. The CDR3 coding sequence is TGTGCCAGCAGCCAAGATCCGAACAGTCTCTACGAGCAGTACTTC.

The gene calls are TRBV6-1 and TRBJ2-4; 8 positions match TRBD1. Trimming cost V 2 bases and J 3 bases; bases outside gene matches: 6. CDR1 is MNHNS and CDR2 is SASEGT in the germline V gene. The CDR3 runs to 16 residues. The CDR3 protein is CASSESGQVSKNIQYF. CDR3 coding DNA: TGTGCCAGCAGTGAATCGGGACAGGTAAGCAAAAACATTCAGTACTTC.

The CDR3 region has the DNA TGTGCCAGTAGTCAGGGGGCAAAAGAGACCCAGTACTTC. This gives the protein CASSQGAKETQYF. V is TRBV19 and J is TRBJ2-5; 8 bases line up with TRBD1. V gave up 5 bases and J gave up 3 bases; unmatched junction bases: 2. The germline CDR1 and CDR2 sequences are LNHDA and SQIVND (reference sequence). This CDR3 contains 13 residues.

This chain uses TRBV11-3 with TRBJ2-2, with 10 bases identical to TRBD2. Trimming removed 5 bases from V and 3 bases from J; junction bases left unmatched: 15. The V gene's germline CDR1 is SGHNT and CDR2 YENEEA. The CDR3 has 19 amino acids. CDR3 region: CASSRGGLAGVRYTGELFF. The DNA for the CDR3 is TGTGCCAGCAGCCGGGGAGGTCTAGCGGGAGTAAGGTACACCGGGGAGCTGTTTTTT.

The chain combines TRBV7-2 with TRBJ1-4, with 7 bases aligning to TRBD1. Germline assignment: CDR1 SGHTA and CDR2 FQGNSA. J gave up 8 bases and V 1 base, and 7 bases lay outside the gene matches. This CDR3 contains 15 residues. CDR3 residues: CASSLGARTGEKLFF. DNA of the CDR3: TGTGCCAGCAGCTTAGGGGCTAGGACAGGCGAAAAACTGTTTTTT. Based on the CDR3 plus reference TRBV7-2 and TRBJ1-4, the full variable domain is GAGVSQSPSNKVTEKGKDVELRCDPISGHTALYWYRQSLGQGLEFLIYFQGNSAPDKSGLPSDRFSAERTGGSVSTLTIQRTQQEDSAVYLCASSLGARTGEKLFFGSGTQLSVL.

CDR3 amino acids: CASSRGQAENTEAFF. CDR3 nucleotides: TGTGCCAGCAGTAGGGGACAGGCCGAAAACACTGAAGCTTTCTTT. This chain links TRBV6-5 with TRBJ1-1, with 8 bases aligning to TRBD1. Looked up from germline, CDR1 is MNHEY and CDR2 is SVGAGI. The CDR3 covers 15 residues. Losses at the gene ends were 5 bases for V and 2 bases for J; bases not matched to a gene: 7.

The CDR3, as DNA: TGTGCCAGCAGTTTGGGTATTGGGACTGGAGGCAATCAGCCCCAGCATTTT. Translating gives CASSLGIGTGGNQPQHF. The chain couples TRBV28 to TRBJ1-5; TRBD1 is a possible D gene (5 bases). Trimming shortened V by 3 bases and J by 2 bases, and 17 bases separated the two germline ends. This CDR3 spans 17 amino acids. Germline V gives CDR1 MDHEN, CDR2 SYDVKM.

This chain joins TRBV5-4 and TRBJ2-5; the match to TRBD2 covers 10 bases. Germline V lookup: CDR1 SGHNT, CDR2 YYREEE (reference sequence). Trimming at V came to 9 bases and at J to 3 bases, leaving 11 bases not matched to a gene. The CDR3 runs 15 residues. Written as DNA, the CDR3 is TGTGCCACGACTAGCGGGCTATTGAGGGAAGAGACCCAGTACTTC. This codes for CATTSGLLREETQYF. The entire variable domain, with the rest obtained from reference TRBV5-4 and TRBJ2-5, is as follows: ETGVTQSPTHLIKTRGQQVTLRCSSQSGHNTVSWYQQALGQGPQFIFQYYREEENGRGNFPPRFSGLQFPNYSSELNVNALELDDSALYLCATTSGLLREETQYFGPGTRLLVL.